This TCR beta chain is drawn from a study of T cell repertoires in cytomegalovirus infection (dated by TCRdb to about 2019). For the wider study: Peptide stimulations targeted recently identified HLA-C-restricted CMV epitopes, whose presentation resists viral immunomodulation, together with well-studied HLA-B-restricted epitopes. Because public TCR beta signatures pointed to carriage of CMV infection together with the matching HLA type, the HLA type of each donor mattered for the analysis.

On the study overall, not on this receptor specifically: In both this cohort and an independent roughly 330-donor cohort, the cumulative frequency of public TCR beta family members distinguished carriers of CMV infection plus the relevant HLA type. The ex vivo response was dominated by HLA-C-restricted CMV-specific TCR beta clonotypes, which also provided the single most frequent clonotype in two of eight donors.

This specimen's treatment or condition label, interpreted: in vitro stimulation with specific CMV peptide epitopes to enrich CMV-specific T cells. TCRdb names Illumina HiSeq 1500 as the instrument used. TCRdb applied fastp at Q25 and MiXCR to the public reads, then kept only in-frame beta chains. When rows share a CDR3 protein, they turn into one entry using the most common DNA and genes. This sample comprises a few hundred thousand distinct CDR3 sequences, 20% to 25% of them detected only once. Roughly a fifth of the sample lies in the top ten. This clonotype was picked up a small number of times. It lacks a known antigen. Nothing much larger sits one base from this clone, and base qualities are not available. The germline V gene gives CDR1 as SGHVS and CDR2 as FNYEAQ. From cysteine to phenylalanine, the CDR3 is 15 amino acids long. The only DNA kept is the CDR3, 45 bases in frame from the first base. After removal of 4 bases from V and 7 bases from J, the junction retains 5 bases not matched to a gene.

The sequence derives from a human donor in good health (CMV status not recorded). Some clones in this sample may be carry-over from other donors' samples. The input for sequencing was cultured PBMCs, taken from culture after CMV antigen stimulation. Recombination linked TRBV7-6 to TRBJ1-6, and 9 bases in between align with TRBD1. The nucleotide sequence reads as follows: TGTGCCAGCAGCTCCCGGACAGGGGCAAATTCACCCCTCCACTTT. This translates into CASSSRTGANSPLHF.